The entry below describes one TCR beta chain. Original processing methods: Nucleated cell number was recorded as an estimate derived from reference gene primer amplification. Repertoires were generated with immunoSEQ multiplex PCR, while TCRdb's copy carries only in-frame clones and drops some. That table is the source of V, J and clone size, and D and trimming were worked out from the DNA. The sample has around 100,000 clones; 80% to 90% are singletons. The Seattle patients joined while their infection was active and were tracked longitudinally afterward. This specimen comes from a study of blood T cell repertoires in COVID-19. Overall study: Sources were T cells, B-cell-depleted T cells, or PBMCs; the material itself was cDNA or gDNA.

Looked up from germline, CDR1 is ENHRY and CDR2 is SYGVKD. CDR3 length equals 15 residues. Trimming pared 7 bases from V and 0 bases from J, leaving 12 bases between. The chain joins TRBV10-3 to TRBJ2-2, with D possibly matching TRBD1 (6 bases). This sequence was found in an elderly man with COVID-19, enrolled during active disease. The sample consisted of peripheral blood. CDR3 in DNA: TGTGCCATCACCGCAGGGGCGGCGAACACCGGGGAGCTGTTTTTT. Translating it yields CAITAGAANTGELFF.